The T cell receptor (beta chain) under discussion was sequenced for a study of T cells expressing NK-cell markers. Study-level information: Seven HCMV-seropositive donors and one seronegative donor made up the eight sequenced donors. Study-wide findings and caveats: Dominant NKG2C+ clonotypes made up about 1.0-7.5% of CD8+ T cells in several donors. The leading position in the CD3+CD56-NKG2C+ fraction of several donors also went to these clonotypes.

For this clonotype: Antigen: not known.

Germline-derived CDR1 and CDR2 are SGHVS and FQNEAQ. This CDR3 has 16 residues. Template switching by 5'RACE with UMIs generated the TCR beta cDNA. No DNA is given; TCRdb re-called the 5' RACE reads and lists each CDR3 protein once. This sample carries 160,000 or so distinct CDR3 sequences, with roughly 20% going to the ten biggest clones. Sequencing was carried out using blood T cells: a sorted CD56 or NKG2C T cell subset, CD4+ or CD8+ T cells, or bulk PBMC T cells (not recorded which). This chain joins TRBV7-8 and TRBJ2-1; TCRdb selects TRBD1, and the lack of DNA leaves this call unchecked. The source of this sequence is a woman between 18 and 69 years old in good health. This chain's CDR3 is CASSLAGGGSHTEQFF.